Shown below are 11 T cell receptor beta chains from a single sample sequenced in a study of neurological immune-mediated disorders. MiXCR, applied by TCRdb to the 5' RACE reads, yields one record per CDR3 protein. The sample holds about 79,000 distinct CDR3 sequences; 13% to 15% are singletons and the top ten take approximately 7.5%. The sample taken for sequencing was PBMCs. The receptor source for this set is a woman aged 50 to 60 in good health.

This clonotype was seen repeatedly, ten times or more. The genes are TRBV28 and TRBJ2-7; 7 nucleotides match TRBD1. Per the germline V gene, CDR1 is MDHEN and CDR2 is SYDVKM. The V segment lost 6 bases and the J segment 3 bases; nucleotides outside the gene matches: 5. This CDR3 region has 13 residues. The CDR3: CASRLGQYYEQYF. Written as DNA, the CDR3 is TGTGCCAGCAGGTTGGGACAGTACTACGAGCAGTACTTC.

This clonotype was counted a single time. The chain uses TRBV5-1 and TRBJ1-1; 9 bases fit TRBD1. The CDR3 covers 14 residues. The junction had 7 bases not matched to a gene; V was cut back by 4 bases and J by 6 bases. The germline CDR1 and CDR2 sequences are SGHRS and YFSETQ. For the CDR3, the DNA is TGCGCCAGCAGCCCGGGACAGGGTGATGCTGAAGCTTTCTTT. It codes for CASSPGQGDAEAFF.

This clonotype has a count of ten or more. The chain joins TRBV6-5 to TRBJ2-4; D possibly corresponds to TRBD2 (6 bases). Trimming removed 5 bases from V and 3 bases from J, with 11 bases in between. This CDR3 contains 14 residues. The germline CDR1 and CDR2 sequences are MNHEY and SVGAGI. In nucleotides, the CDR3 is TGTGCCAGCAGTGACTGGGGAGGCAAAAACATTCAGTACTTC. Its protein is CASSDWGGKNIQYF.

This clonotype came up many times. The rearrangement uses TRBV7-8 and TRBJ2-1; D call uncertain. V shed 1 base and J shed 0 bases, with 4 bases lying between them. This CDR3 spans 14 amino acids. The germline V gene has CDR1 SGHVS and CDR2 FQNEAQ. CDR3 nucleotide sequence: TGTGCCAGCAGCTTAGACGGCTCCTACAATGAGCAGTTCTTC. Encoded protein: CASSLDGSYNEQFF.

This clonotype was detected many times. The chain links TRBV7-2 to TRBJ2-3; TRBD2 agrees at 9 bases. CDR3 size: 15 residues. With V trimmed by 4 bases and J by 1 base, 3 bases remained unmatched. Germline loops: CDR1 SGHTA, CDR2 FQGNSA. The CDR3: CASSSGTSRTDTQYF. The DNA for the CDR3 is TGTGCCAGCAGCTCAGGGACTAGCCGCACAGATACGCAGTATTTT.

In this sample, this clonotype turned up many times. The gene calls are TRBV20-1 and TRBJ2-3; the D is unclear. Trimming cost V 0 bases and J 3 bases, with 7 bases left between them. The germline gives CDR1 DFQATT, CDR2 SNEGSKA (reference sequence). The CDR3 loop spans 13 amino acids. CDR3 nucleotides: TGCAGTGCTAGAGATATCCTGACAGATACGCAGTATTTT. Encoded protein: CSARDILTDTQYF.

This clonotype was seen ten or more times. The chain joins TRBV5-1 to TRBJ2-2, with 8 nucleotides matching TRBD1. Germline-derived CDR1 and CDR2 are SGHRS and YFSETQ. The CDR3 covers 15 residues. Germline trimming cut 0 bases from V and 7 bases from J; bases unmatched to any gene: 5. The CDR3 DNA follows: TGCGCCAGCAGCTTGGCCGTGACAGGGGACGGGGAGCTGTTTTTT. As protein: CASSLAVTGDGELFF. Looking up the rest from reference TRBV5-1 and TRBJ2-2 gives the full variable domain: KAGVTQTPRYLIKTRGQQVTLSCSPISGHRSVSWYQQTPGQGLQFLFEYFSETQRNKGNFPGRFSGRQFSNSRSEMNVSTLELGDSALYLCASSLAVTGDGELFFGEGSRLTVL.

This clonotype was observed many times. The chain links TRBV29-1 to TRBJ2-3, with 8 positions matching TRBD2. Germline V gene sequence: CDR1 SQVTM, CDR2 ANQGSEA. The CDR3 extends over 13 amino acids. The V gene end was trimmed by 7 bases and the J gene end by 5 bases; junction bases not matched to a gene: 8. In DNA form, the CDR3 reads TGCAGCGCCAGCGGGAGTGGAAGAGATACGCAGTATTTT. Protein sequence: CSASGSGRDTQYF.

This clonotype was detected many times. V gene TRBV7-2 combines with J gene TRBJ2-5, with TRBD2 identical over 13 bases. The germline V gene encodes CDR1 SGHTA and CDR2 FQGNSA. V was clipped by 1 base and J by 6 bases; unmatched bases: 5. CDR3 length: 16 amino acids. The CDR3 DNA reads as TGTGCCAGCAGCTTAGTAGGGACTAGCGGGGAGCAGACCCAGTACTTC. It translates to CASSLVGTSGEQTQYF.

This clonotype was seen at least ten times. The chain couples TRBV20-1 to TRBJ2-1; 8 bases align to TRBD2. The V and J ends lost 0 bases and 12 bases, in that order; junction bases with no gene match: 7. CDR1 DFQATT and CDR2 SNEGSKA come from the germline V gene (reference sequence). This CDR3 spans 13 amino acids. CDR3 protein: CSAREPGREVQFF. The DNA of the CDR3 is TGCAGTGCTAGAGAGCCGGGGCGGGAGGTGCAGTTCTTC.

This clonotype was seen more than once but under ten times. The genes are TRBV20-1 and TRBJ1-1; D gene ambiguous. Trimming took off 0 bases at V and 0 bases at J, with 14 bases between the two ends. CDR1 and CDR2 from the germline V gene are DFQATT and SNEGSKA (reference sequence). This CDR3 is 16 amino acids long. The DNA for the CDR3 is TGCAGTGCTAGAGATAATACGGGTTTCATGAACACTGAAGCTTTCTTT. Its translation is CSARDNTGFMNTEAFF.